The present TCR beta chain was sequenced within a study of early T cells in non-severe SARS-CoV-2 infection. On the study more broadly: RNA in bulk from unsorted whole blood was sequenced, and chains were unpaired.

The CDR3 sequence is 16 residues long. The V and J ends lost 4 bases and 3 bases respectively, with 17 bases between them. Germline CDR1 and CDR2: SGDLS and YYNGEE. This clonotype appeared once. TCRdb re-analysed the 5' RACE reads in MiXCR, keeping a single row per CDR3 protein. Seen here are some 64,000 distinct CDR3 sequences, 8% to 9% observed once, and the top ten hold under 15%. The material sequenced was whole blood, taken at baseline. This sequence joins TRBV9 and TRBJ2-1; D remains ambiguous. The TCR originated in an adult who was a healthcare worker with PCR-confirmed SARS-CoV-2 infection or an uninfected control (not recorded which). CDR3 sequence: CASSPPPGVLYNEQFF. The CDR3 bases are TGTGCCAGCAGCCCCCCCCCAGGAGTTCTCTACAATGAGCAGTTCTTC.